These T cell receptor beta chains were read from a single sample in a study of metastatic and nonmetastatic thyroid tumors. TCRdb called clones again from the PCR reads with MiXCR. The sample includes over 25,000 clones, under 20% of them seen just once. The material sequenced was blood. These receptors were collected from a female donor with papillary thyroid cancer or a benign thyroid nodule (not recorded which). Some clones in this sample may be carry-over from other donors' samples. The CDR3 runs from the conserved cysteine through the conserved F or W. Each record gives: J gene, V gene, D gene, clone size, CDR3 protein, CDR3 DNA. D genes are given only for firm matches. Size is stated for part of the rows, as once, few or many counts, or as a class when the clone is expanded.

J gene: TRBJ1-5
V gene: TRBV28
D gene: TRBD1
clone size: many
CDR3 protein: CASSRWTGYQPQHF
CDR3 DNA: TGTGCCAGCAGTCGCTGGACAGGGTACCAGCCCCAGCATTTT

J gene: TRBJ1-6
V gene: TRBV5-4
D gene: .
clone size: .
CDR3 protein: CASGSGGSYNSPLHF
CDR3 DNA: TGTGCCAGCGGGAGTGGAGGGTCCTATAATTCACCCCTCCACTTT

J gene: TRBJ2-7
V gene: TRBV10-2
D gene: .
clone size: many
CDR3 protein: CASSESGNRDEQYF
CDR3 DNA: TGCGCCAGCAGTGAGTCGGGCAACAGGGACGAGCAGTACTTC

J gene: TRBJ1-6
V gene: TRBV12-3/TRBV12-4
D gene: .
clone size: many
CDR3 protein: CASTSRGVSSYNSPLHF
CDR3 DNA: TGTGCCAGCACCTCTAGGGGGGTAAGCTCCTATAATTCACCCCTCCACTTT

J gene: TRBJ1-5
V gene: TRBV27
D gene: TRBD1
clone size: .
CDR3 protein: CASSSDRGLQPQHF
CDR3 DNA: TGTGCCAGCAGCTCGGACAGGGGGCTTCAGCCCCAGCATTTT

J gene: TRBJ1-6
V gene: TRBV11-2
D gene: TRBD1
clone size: .
CDR3 protein: CASSSSWTGYDSPLHF
CDR3 DNA: TGTGCCAGCAGCTCCTCTTGGACAGGGTATGATTCACCCCTCCACTTT

J gene: TRBJ2-2
V gene: TRBV3-1
D gene: TRBD1
clone size: many
CDR3 protein: CASSPGGVEGTGELFF
CDR3 DNA: TGTGCCAGCAGCCCAGGGGGTGTGGAAGGCACCGGGGAGCTGTTTTTT

J gene: TRBJ2-7
V gene: TRBV6-1
D gene: TRBD2
clone size: few
CDR3 protein: CASSPTSGGPTEQYF
CDR3 DNA: TGTGCCAGCAGTCCGACTAGCGGAGGACCTACGGAGCAGTACTTC

J gene: TRBJ1-2
V gene: TRBV29-1
D gene: .
clone size: many
CDR3 protein: CSVRRDYGYTF
CDR3 DNA: TGCAGCGTCAGAAGGGACTATGGCTACACCTTC

J gene: TRBJ2-7
V gene: TRBV11-3
D gene: .
clone size: many
CDR3 protein: CASSLGTDYEQYF
CDR3 DNA: TGTGCCAGCAGCTTAGGGACAGACTACGAGCAGTACTTC

J gene: TRBJ2-7
V gene: TRBV11-2
D gene: TRBD1
clone size: .
CDR3 protein: CASSLAWTGRQEQYF
CDR3 DNA: TGTGCCAGCAGCTTAGCCTGGACAGGTCGCCAAGAGCAGTACTTC

J gene: TRBJ2-2
V gene: TRBV12-5
D gene: TRBD2
clone size: .
CDR3 protein: CASGLTTSGRNTGELFF
CDR3 DNA: TGTGCTAGTGGTTTGACTACTAGCGGGAGGAACACCGGGGAGCTGTTTTTT

J gene: TRBJ2-7
V gene: TRBV11-3
D gene: .
clone size: .
CDR3 protein: CASSLNAGREQYF
CDR3 DNA: TGTGCCAGCAGCTTAAATGCGGGGCGTGAGCAGTACTTC

J gene: TRBJ2-4
V gene: TRBV5-8
D gene: TRBD2
clone size: many
CDR3 protein: CASSSPLLAGVAKNIQYF
CDR3 DNA: TGTGCCAGCAGCTCTCCTCTACTAGCGGGTGTAGCCAAAAACATTCAGTACTTC

J gene: TRBJ2-3
V gene: TRBV20-1
D gene: .
clone size: .
CDR3 protein: CSASGGLALDTQYF
CDR3 DNA: TGCAGTGCTAGTGGGGGGCTAGCCCTCGATACGCAGTATTTT

J gene: TRBJ1-1
V gene: TRBV28
D gene: .
clone size: many
CDR3 protein: CASTKTEGPTEAFF
CDR3 DNA: TGTGCCAGCACTAAGACCGAGGGCCCCACTGAAGCTTTCTTT

J gene: TRBJ1-1
V gene: TRBV12-3/TRBV12-4
D gene: .
clone size: many
CDR3 protein: CASSLGRHDTEAFF
CDR3 DNA: TGTGCCAGCAGTTTGGGCAGGCATGACACTGAAGCTTTCTTT

J gene: TRBJ2-2
V gene: TRBV2
D gene: TRBD1
clone size: many
CDR3 protein: CASTRTGGADTGELFF
CDR3 DNA: TGTGCCAGCACTCGAACAGGGGGCGCTGACACCGGGGAGCTGTTTTTT

J gene: TRBJ1-1
V gene: TRBV7-8
D gene: .
clone size: many
CDR3 protein: CASSLARSNTEAFF
CDR3 DNA: TGTGCCAGCAGCTTAGCCCGGTCGAACACTGAAGCTTTCTTT

J gene: TRBJ1-2
V gene: TRBV12-3/TRBV12-4
D gene: .
clone size: many
CDR3 protein: CASSLDHRIYGYTF
CDR3 DNA: TGTGCCAGCAGTTTAGATCACAGGATCTATGGCTACACCTTC

J gene: TRBJ2-6
V gene: TRBV18
D gene: .
clone size: many
CDR3 protein: CASSPPGSYLSGANVLTF
CDR3 DNA: TGTGCCAGCTCACCTCCGGGATCCTACCTCTCTGGGGCCAACGTCCTGACTTTC

J gene: TRBJ2-1
V gene: TRBV20-1
D gene: .
clone size: .
CDR3 protein: CSALEPGRDYNEQFF
CDR3 DNA: TGCAGTGCGCTCGAACCGGGACGAGACTACAATGAGCAGTTCTTC

J gene: TRBJ2-7
V gene: TRBV20-1
D gene: TRBD2
clone size: many
CDR3 protein: CSASGTAGYIEQYF
CDR3 DNA: TGCAGTGCTAGCGGTACAGCGGGATATATCGAGCAGTACTTC

J gene: TRBJ2-1
V gene: TRBV4-1
D gene: .
clone size: many
CDR3 protein: CASSQDLRADEQFF
CDR3 DNA: TGCGCCAGCAGCCAAGATTTAAGGGCGGATGAGCAGTTCTTC

J gene: TRBJ2-3
V gene: TRBV5-1
D gene: TRBD2
clone size: many
CDR3 protein: CASSFRGGRPTESTDTQYF
CDR3 DNA: TGCGCCAGCAGCTTTAGGGGCGGGAGGCCTACTGAATCCACAGATACGCAGTATTTT

J gene: TRBJ2-7
V gene: TRBV7-9
D gene: .
clone size: many
CDR3 protein: CASSPSPGPTYEQYF
CDR3 DNA: TGTGCCAGCAGCCCGTCGCCGGGCCCCACCTACGAGCAGTACTTC

J gene: TRBJ1-2
V gene: TRBV3-1
D gene: TRBD1
clone size: .
CDR3 protein: CASSRGQGGYTF
CDR3 DNA: TGTGCCAGCAGCCGAGGACAGGGTGGCTACACCTTC

J gene: TRBJ1-2
V gene: TRBV24-1
D gene: .
clone size: many
CDR3 protein: CATSDPSQGGVGYTF
CDR3 DNA: TGTGCCACCAGTGACCCCTCACAGGGAGGTGTTGGCTACACCTTC

J gene: TRBJ1-1
V gene: TRBV12-3/TRBV12-4
D gene: .
clone size: .
CDR3 protein: CASSEQGGGTEAFF
CDR3 DNA: TGTGCCAGCAGTGAACAGGGAGGGGGGACTGAAGCTTTCTTT

J gene: TRBJ1-1
V gene: TRBV18
D gene: TRBD1
clone size: many
CDR3 protein: CASSAETGINTEAFF
CDR3 DNA: TGTGCCAGCTCAGCAGAGACAGGGATAAACACTGAAGCTTTCTTT

J gene: TRBJ1-1
V gene: TRBV6-1
D gene: .
clone size: medium-sized
CDR3 protein: CASRVTGGKAFF
CDR3 DNA: TGTGCCAGTCGGGTCACGGGGGGGAAAGCTTTCTTT

J gene: TRBJ2-1
V gene: TRBV30
D gene: TRBD2
clone size: many
CDR3 protein: CAWRGAGGSSEQFF
CDR3 DNA: TGTGCCTGGAGAGGAGCGGGGGGCTCGAGTGAGCAGTTCTTC

J gene: TRBJ2-4
V gene: TRBV20-1
D gene: .
clone size: many
CDR3 protein: CSARETGQQYF
CDR3 DNA: TGCAGTGCTAGAGAGACGGGACAACAGTACTTC

J gene: TRBJ1-1
V gene: TRBV20-1
D gene: TRBD1
clone size: .
CDR3 protein: CSARGGQGGTEAFF
CDR3 DNA: TGCAGTGCTAGAGGGGGACAGGGTGGGACTGAAGCTTTCTTT

J gene: TRBJ2-2
V gene: TRBV9
D gene: .
clone size: many
CDR3 protein: CASSPPSGSTGELFF
CDR3 DNA: TGTGCCAGCAGCCCCCCTTCTGGAAGCACCGGGGAGCTGTTTTTT

J gene: TRBJ2-2
V gene: TRBV4-2
D gene: .
clone size: many
CDR3 protein: CASSQAIAANTGELFF
CDR3 DNA: TGTGCCAGCAGCCAAGCTATAGCGGCCAACACCGGGGAGCTGTTTTTT

J gene: TRBJ2-7
V gene: TRBV5-6
D gene: TRBD2
clone size: many
CDR3 protein: CASSFGLAGGYFYEQYF
CDR3 DNA: TGTGCCAGCAGCTTCGGACTAGCGGGGGGTTACTTCTACGAGCAGTACTTC

J gene: TRBJ2-2
V gene: TRBV18
D gene: .
clone size: many
CDR3 protein: CASSPRRGLGTGELFF
CDR3 DNA: TGTGCCAGCTCACCACGCAGGGGCCTTGGGACCGGGGAGCTGTTTTTT

J gene: TRBJ1-2
V gene: TRBV28
D gene: .
clone size: .
CDR3 protein: CANGSNYGYTF
CDR3 DNA: TGTGCAAACGGATCTAACTATGGCTACACCTTC

J gene: TRBJ1-5
V gene: TRBV24-1
D gene: .
clone size: medium-sized
CDR3 protein: CATSDLTAWQPQHF
CDR3 DNA: TGTGCCACCAGTGACCTGACAGCTTGGCAGCCCCAGCATTTT

J gene: TRBJ1-6
V gene: TRBV5-1
D gene: .
clone size: many
CDR3 protein: CASSPAAIIHGGSPLHF
CDR3 DNA: TGCGCCAGCAGCCCGGCGGCCATCATTCACGGTGGTTCACCCCTCCACTTT

J gene: TRBJ2-5
V gene: TRBV7-8
D gene: .
clone size: .
CDR3 protein: CASSLSRKATTYQETQYF
CDR3 DNA: TGTGCCAGCAGCTTAAGCAGGAAGGCTACAACGTACCAAGAGACTCAGTACTTC

J gene: TRBJ2-1
V gene: TRBV28
D gene: .
clone size: many
CDR3 protein: CASSLVQYNEQFF
CDR3 DNA: TGTGCCAGCAGTTTAGTGCAATACAATGAGCAGTTCTTC

J gene: TRBJ2-3
V gene: TRBV6-2/TRBV6-3
D gene: .
clone size: medium-sized
CDR3 protein: CASSRDSTDTQYF
CDR3 DNA: TGTGCCAGCAGTAGGGACAGCACAGATACGCAGTATTTT

J gene: TRBJ2-7
V gene: TRBV12-3/TRBV12-4
D gene: .
clone size: many
CDR3 protein: CASSLQGGTVPYEQYF
CDR3 DNA: TGTGCCAGCAGTTTACAGGGGGGGACAGTCCCCTACGAGCAGTACTTC

J gene: TRBJ2-1
V gene: TRBV5-1
D gene: .
clone size: .
CDR3 protein: CASSPHTSYNEKLF
CDR3 DNA: TGCGCCAGCAGCCCCCATACCTCCTACAATGAGAAGCTCTTC

J gene: TRBJ1-1
V gene: TRBV19
D gene: .
clone size: .
CDR3 protein: CASSMGAGMNTEAFF
CDR3 DNA: TGTGCCAGTAGTATGGGGGCCGGCATGAACACTGAAGCTTTCTTT

J gene: TRBJ2-2
V gene: TRBV9
D gene: TRBD2
clone size: .
CDR3 protein: CASSGGTSFPKGELFF
CDR3 DNA: TGTGCCAGCAGCGGGGGGACTAGCTTCCCCAAAGGGGAGCTGTTTTTT

J gene: TRBJ1-5
V gene: TRBV30
D gene: .
clone size: many
CDR3 protein: CAWTDGRAQHF
CDR3 DNA: TGTGCCTGGACGGATGGTCGGGCCCAGCATTTT

J gene: TRBJ1-2
V gene: TRBV28
D gene: .
clone size: many
CDR3 protein: CASGSNYGYTF
CDR3 DNA: TGTGCCAGCGGATCTAACTATGGCTACACCTTC

J gene: TRBJ1-2
V gene: TRBV12-3/TRBV12-4
D gene: .
clone size: few
CDR3 protein: CAIRGVGPLGYGYTF
CDR3 DNA: TGTGCCATCCGTGGGGTGGGACCGCTGGGCTATGGCTACACCTTC

J gene: TRBJ1-5
V gene: TRBV20-1
D gene: .
clone size: .
CDR3 protein: CSARYFGGECNQPQHF
CDR3 DNA: TGCAGTGCTAGATATTTCGGGGGAGAGTGCAATCAGCCCCAGCATTTT

J gene: TRBJ1-5
V gene: TRBV6-1
D gene: TRBD1
clone size: medium-sized
CDR3 protein: CASSELTGGNQPQHF
CDR3 DNA: TGTGCCAGCAGTGAATTGACAGGGGGCAATCAGCCCCAGCATTTT

J gene: TRBJ2-7
V gene: TRBV6-6
D gene: .
clone size: .
CDR3 protein: CASSNSRGGTSYEQYF
CDR3 DNA: TGTGCCAGCAGTAACTCCCGGGGCGGTACGTCCTACGAGCAGTACTTC

J gene: TRBJ1-5
V gene: TRBV28
D gene: TRBD1
clone size: .
CDR3 protein: CASSLWTGGRTDQPQHF
CDR3 DNA: TGTGCCAGCAGTCTGTGGACAGGGGGCAGAACAGATCAGCCCCAGCATTTT